Listed below are T cell receptor beta chains from one sample, sequenced in a study of blood T cell repertoires in COVID-19. Libraries were prepared by immunoSEQ multiplex PCR; TCRdb keeps only in-frame clonotypes and omits some of them. The table includes 390,000 or so clones, more than 80% detected once. The specimen was peripheral blood. The receptor source for this set is a woman aged 25 to 39 with COVID-19, enrolled during active disease. The CDR3 runs from the conserved cysteine through the conserved F or W. The order of the fields is J gene, clone size, V gene, D gene, CDR3 DNA, CDR3 protein. D genes are given only for firm matches. A clone size is listed for some rows: how often the clone was seen (once, few, many), or a class if it is expanded.

TRBJ1-4,NA,TRBV7-9,NA,TGTGCCAGCAGCTTGGAACAGGGCTTAGATGAAAAACTGTTTTTT,CASSLEQGLDEKLFF
TRBJ2-5,NA,TRBV24-1,TRBD1,TGTGCCACCAGTGGCACCGGGACAGGGGGTCCAGAGACCCAGTACTTC,CATSGTGTGGPETQYF
TRBJ2-2,few,TRBV5-1,TRBD1,TGCGCCAGCAGCTGGGGACAGGGGGCTAACACCGGGGAGCTGTTTTTT,CASSWGQGANTGELFF
TRBJ2-2,NA,TRBV27,TRBD2,TGTGCCAGCAGTCAACTAGCGGGACTCACCGGGGAGCTGTTTTTT,CASSQLAGLTGELFF
TRBJ2-2,NA,TRBV5-1,NA,TGCGCCAGCAGCTTGTATTCTTCCGGGGAGCTGTTTTTT,CASSLYSSGELFF
TRBJ2-2,NA,TRBV30,TRBD2,TGTGCCTGTACTAGCGGGAGTGGGGTCACCGGGGAGCTGTTTTTT,CACTSGSGVTGELFF
TRBJ1-4,NA,TRBV16,NA,TGTGCCAGCAGCCATCAACAGGGAACGGATGAAAAACTGTTTTTT,CASSHQQGTDEKLFF
TRBJ1-2,NA,TRBV12-3/TRBV12-4,NA,TGTGCCAGCAGTTCTTACAGATCCACCTTC,CASSSYRSTF
TRBJ2-1,NA,TRBV5-6,TRBD2,TGTGCCAGCAGCTTGGAAGGGACTAGCGGCCTAGTTGGGTTCTTC,CASSLEGTSGLVGFF
TRBJ1-2,NA,TRBV7-2,TRBD1,TGTGCCAGCAGCCTGACAGGGAACGCATATGGCTACACCTTC,CASSLTGNAYGYTF
TRBJ1-5,NA,TRBV28,NA,TGTGCCAGCAGTGACCCGCAGGGTAGCAATCAGCCCCAGCATTTT,CASSDPQGSNQPQHF
TRBJ1-1,NA,TRBV6-5,TRBD1,TGTGCCAGCACGGGACAGTTGAACACTGAAGCTTTCTTT,CASTGQLNTEAFF
TRBJ1-5,NA,TRBV24-1,NA,TGTGCCACCAGTGAATCCCGACCCGGAGGAGGTCAGCCCCAGCATTTT,CATSESRPGGGQPQHF
TRBJ1-1,NA,TRBV5-3,NA,TGTGCCAGAAGCGCAGGCAGGGGCGAGGGCACTGAAGCTTTCTTT,CARSAGRGEGTEAFF
TRBJ1-4,NA,TRBV7-9,NA,TGTGCCAGCACCCCTGTGGGTGGACTAGGCGAAAAACTGTTTTTT,CASTPVGGLGEKLFF
TRBJ1-1,NA,TRBV4-1,TRBD1,TGCGCCAGCAGCCCCGGGACAGCGAAGGTCGACACTGAAGCTTTCTTT,CASSPGTAKVDTEAFF
TRBJ2-1,once,TRBV7-9,TRBD2,TGTGCCAGCAGCTTAGCTAGCGGGGGGGGATACAATGAGCAGTTCTTC,CASSLASGGGYNEQFF
TRBJ2-1,NA,TRBV11-3,TRBD2,TGTGCCAGCAGCCTAGCGGGATACGAGCAGTTCTTC,CASSLAGYEQFF
TRBJ1-1,NA,TRBV6-6,NA,TGTGCCAGCAGGCGGGCGGGGGGGAACACTGAAGCTTTCTTT,CASRRAGGNTEAFF
TRBJ2-7,NA,TRBV28,TRBD1,TGTGCCAGCAGCCCTAGGACAGGTGGTTCGTTTCGGCAGTACTTC,CASSPRTGGSFRQYF
TRBJ1-4,once,TRBV20-1,NA,TGCAGTGTGTCTACTAATGAAAAACTGTTTTTT,CSVSTNEKLFF
TRBJ2-3,NA,TRBV29-1,TRBD2,TGCAGCGTTGGGTCCAGCGGGGGCACAGATACGCAGTATTTT,CSVGSSGGTDTQYF
TRBJ2-1,NA,TRBV27,NA,TGTGCCAGCAATCTCCTTGGCGGGCGGGGTGAGCAGTTCTTC,CASNLLGGRGEQFF
TRBJ1-5,NA,TRBV6-2/TRBV6-3,TRBD1,TGTGCCAGCAGTAAATCGACAGGGACTCAGCCCCAGCATTTT,CASSKSTGTQPQHF
TRBJ1-4,NA,TRBV5-5,TRBD1,TGTGCCAGCAGCCCCAGCAGGGGGCTGAGCACTAATGAAAAACTGTTTTTT,CASSPSRGLSTNEKLFF
TRBJ1-2,NA,TRBV6-2/TRBV6-3,NA,TGTGCCAGCAGTTACTCGCGGACTGGGCTAGGCTACACCTTC,CASSYSRTGLGYTF
TRBJ2-1,once,TRBV9,NA,TGTGCCAGCAGCCCTGGAGGGTATGAGCAGTTCTTC,CASSPGGYEQFF
TRBJ1-1,NA,TRBV6-1,TRBD1,TGTGCCAGCAGTGAGGACAGGGTCTTGAACACTGAAGCTTTCTTT,CASSEDRVLNTEAFF
TRBJ1-2,NA,TRBV23-1,NA,TGCGCCAGCAGTCAACAGAGACAGCGTCGGGACTATGGCTACACCTTC,CASSQQRQRRDYGYTF
TRBJ2-1,NA,TRBV2,TRBD2,TGTGCCAGCCGCGCCCGACTAGCGGGGGGGAGGAATGAGCAGTTCTTC,CASRARLAGGRNEQFF
TRBJ2-4,NA,TRBV30,NA,TGTGCCTGGGGAGCCGAGGGTCCCGGGGCCAAAAACATTCAGTACTTC,CAWGAEGPGAKNIQYF
TRBJ2-3,once,TRBV6-4,TRBD2,TGTGCCAGCAGGACTAGCGCTTTCACAGATACGCAGTATTTT,CASRTSAFTDTQYF
TRBJ2-4,NA,TRBV12-3/TRBV12-4,NA,TGTGCCAGCAGTTCCCATTCAGAAAACATTCAGTACTTC,CASSSHSENIQYF
TRBJ1-4,NA,TRBV28,NA,TGTGCCAGCAGTTCCCCCAGGGGTAATGAAAAACTGTTTTTT,CASSSPRGNEKLFF
TRBJ1-6,NA,TRBV28,NA,TGTGCCAGCAGTTTAGGCGGTTTCATAAATTCACCCCTCCACTTT,CASSLGGFINSPLHF
TRBJ2-1,NA,TRBV5-1,TRBD1,TGCGCCAGCAGCTTGGACGGACAGGGGGCGTACAATGAGCAGTTCTTC,CASSLDGQGAYNEQFF
TRBJ2-1,NA,TRBV19,TRBD1,TGTGCCAGTAGTGTAGGGGGACAGCCATACAATGAGCAGTTCTTC,CASSVGGQPYNEQFF
TRBJ2-2,NA,TRBV4-3,NA,TGCGCCAGCAGGAAAAAGGGGACCGGGGAGCTGTTTTTT,CASRKKGTGELFF
TRBJ1-1,NA,TRBV27,NA,TGTGCCAGCAGTTCGACACCTATGAACACTGAAGCTTTCTTT,CASSSTPMNTEAFF
TRBJ1-2,NA,TRBV6-2/TRBV6-3,NA,TGTGCCAGCAGTTACAGCGGTTATAACTATGGCTACACCTTC,CASSYSGYNYGYTF
TRBJ1-1,once,TRBV4-2,NA,TGTGCCAGCAGCCCAGGTTGGGCAGACAGAAACACTGAAGCTTTCTTT,CASSPGWADRNTEAFF
TRBJ1-2,NA,TRBV28,NA,TGTGCCAGCAGCCTTGAGTATGGCTACACCTTC,CASSLEYGYTF
TRBJ2-1,NA,TRBV3-1/TRBV3-2,NA,TGTGCCAGCAGCCAAGCGGGTAGCTCGGAGCAGTTCTTC,CASSQAGSSEQFF
TRBJ1-1,NA,TRBV4-1,TRBD1,TGCGCCAGCAGCCCGGTCGGGACAGCTGAAGCTTTCTTT,CASSPVGTAEAFF
TRBJ1-5,NA,TRBV27,NA,TGTGCCAGCAGTCCCCAACCCCAGTCCGACAGGTTCTTAGAGAAGCCCCAGCATTTT,CASSPQPQSDRFLEKPQHF
TRBJ1-5,NA,TRBV27,NA,TGTGCCAGCCGTTATAATAGCAATCAGCCCCAGCATTTT,CASRYNSNQPQHF
TRBJ1-2,NA,TRBV9,NA,TGTGCCAGCAGCTCAGATGGCTACACCTTC,CASSSDGYTF
TRBJ1-1,NA,TRBV28,NA,TGTGCCAGCAGTTTAGGTCGGGCCGGGAAGAACACTGAAGCTTTCTTT,CASSLGRAGKNTEAFF
TRBJ2-3,NA,TRBV10-3,TRBD2,TGTGCCATCAGCCCATTAGCGGGAAAGAACACAGATACGCAGTATTTT,CAISPLAGKNTDTQYF
TRBJ2-3,NA,TRBV19,TRBD1,TGTGCCAGTAGTACCCCAGGGGGATTCTACACAGATACGCAGTATTTT,CASSTPGGFYTDTQYF
TRBJ2-4,NA,TRBV7-9,NA,TGTGCCAGCAGCTCCGACCAGGGTTGGGGGGAAAACATTCAGTACTTC,CASSSDQGWGENIQYF